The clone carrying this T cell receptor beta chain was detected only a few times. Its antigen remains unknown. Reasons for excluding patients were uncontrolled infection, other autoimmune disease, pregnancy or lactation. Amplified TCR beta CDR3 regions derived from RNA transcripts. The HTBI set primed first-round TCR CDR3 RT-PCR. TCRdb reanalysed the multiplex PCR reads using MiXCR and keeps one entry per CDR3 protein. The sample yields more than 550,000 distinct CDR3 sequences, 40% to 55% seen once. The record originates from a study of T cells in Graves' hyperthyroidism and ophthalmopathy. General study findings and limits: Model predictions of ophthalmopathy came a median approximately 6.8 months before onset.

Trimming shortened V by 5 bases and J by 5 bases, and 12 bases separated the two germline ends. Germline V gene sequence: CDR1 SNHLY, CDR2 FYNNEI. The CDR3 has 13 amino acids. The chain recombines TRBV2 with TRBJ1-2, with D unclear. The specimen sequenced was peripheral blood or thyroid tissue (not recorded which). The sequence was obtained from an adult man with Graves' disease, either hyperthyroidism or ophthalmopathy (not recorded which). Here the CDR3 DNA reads TGTGCCAGCAGTTTATCGGCAGGTTATGGCTACACCTTC. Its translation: CASSLSAGYGYTF.